This passage covers 29 T cell receptor beta chains from one sample sequenced in a study of blood T cell repertoires in COVID-19. Measured with immunoSEQ multiplex PCR; TCRdb has only the in-frame clones, and not every one. The sample holds about 270,000 clones, about 88% seen once. The sequencing input was peripheral blood. All receptors come from a woman in her seventies with COVID-19, enrolled during active disease.

J is TRBJ2-7 and V is TRBV11-2; D is ambiguous. This CDR3 is built from 13 residues. CDR1 and CDR2 from the germline V gene are SGHAT and FQNNGV. V gave up 5 bases and J gave up 5 bases, with 13 bases separating them. The chain's CDR3 is CASSPRQTDEQYF. In nucleotides, the CDR3 is TGTGCCAGCAGCCCCCGTCAGACTGACGAGCAGTACTTC.

There are a few counts of this clone. The gene calls are TRBV7-5 and TRBJ2-5; the table assigns TRBD1, which was not confirmed against the DNA. TRBV7-5 is an annotated pseudogene. The CDR3 extends over 14 amino acids. The CDR3 sequence: CARSLTGGFETQYF. CDR3 nucleotides: TGTGCCAGAAGCTTGACAGGGGGCTTTGAGACCCAGTACTTC.

This clone occurred once. The chain uses TRBV7-9 and TRBJ1-2, with D perhaps TRBD1 (6 bases). The germline V gene has CDR1 SEHNR and CDR2 FQNEAQ (reference sequence). Trimming cost V 0 bases and J 4 bases, with 9 bases left between them. This CDR3 comprises 14 residues. The DNA for the CDR3 is TGTGCCAGCAGCTTAGCGGGGGGGCTCTATGGCTACACCTTC. It encodes CASSLAGGLYGYTF. Full variable domain (remainder filled in from reference TRBV7-9 and TRBJ1-2): DTGVSQNPRHKITKRGQNVTFRCDPISEHNRLYWYRQTLGQGPEFLTYFQNEAQLEKSRLLSDRFSAERPKGSFSTLEIQRTEQGDSAMYLCASSLAGGLYGYTFGSGTRLTVV.

This clone was picked up one time. The rearrangement links TRBV5-6 to TRBJ2-7, with 7 bases lining up with TRBD2. The CDR3 has 15 amino acids. After removal of 4 bases from V and 5 bases from J, the junction contained 12 bases not matched to a gene. Germline assignment: CDR1 SGHDT and CDR2 YYEEEE. The CDR3 region is CASSARLARENEQYF. CDR3 DNA: TGTGCCAGCAGCGCTCGACTAGCACGGGAGAACGAGCAGTACTTC.

V gene TRBV19 combines with J gene TRBJ1-5, with TRBD1 matching over 7 bases. CDR3 length: 14 residues. V was pared by 4 bases and J by 4 bases, with 4 bases of the junction left unmatched. CDR1 and CDR2 from the germline V gene are LNHDA and SQIVND (reference sequence). The CDR3 protein is CASSSDRDNQPQHF. The CDR3, as DNA: TGTGCCAGTAGTAGTGACAGGGATAATCAGCCCCAGCATTTT.

This clone was seen a handful of times. The chain carries TRBV14 and TRBJ1-2, with 11 bases that match TRBD1. The CDR3 sequence is 14 residues long. Germline loops: CDR1 SGHDN, CDR2 FVKESK. V shed 6 bases, J shed 7 bases, and the junction held 7 bases outside the gene matches. DNA for the CDR3: TGTGCCAGCAGTCCAGGACAGGGGGCCAGTGGCTACACCTTC. This translates into CASSPGQGASGYTF.

This sequence joins TRBV30 and TRBJ1-2; TRBD1 agrees at 9 bases. Germline CDR1 reads GTSNPN; CDR2 reads SVGIG (reference sequence). The CDR3 sequence is 13 residues long. The J segment lost 6 bases and the V segment lost 2 bases, leaving 4 bases of the junction unmatched. In nucleotides, the CDR3 is TGTGCCTGGAGTCTAGGACAGGGGAATGGCTACACCTTC. It codes for CAWSLGQGNGYTF.

The V gene is TRBV9, the J gene TRBJ1-4, with a weak D call TRBD1 (5 bases). CDR3 length equals 14 residues. Trimming removed 2 bases at V and 7 bases at J, with 12 bases between. Germline lookup yields CDR1 SGDLS and CDR2 YYNGEE. Here the CDR3 reads CASSVDRKGEKLFF. CDR3 bases: TGTGCCAGCAGCGTCGACAGAAAAGGTGAAAAACTGTTTTTT.

This sequence joins TRBV28 and TRBJ2-7; 7 bases agree with TRBD1. The trim removed 6 bases at V and 2 bases at J, leaving 7 bases unmatched. The CDR3 is 14 residues long. CDR1 and CDR2 (germline): MDHEN, SYDVKM. The CDR3: CASSRDSVTYEQYF. The CDR3 DNA is TGTGCCAGCAGCCGGGACAGCGTAACCTACGAGCAGTACTTC.

This rearrangement joins TRBV5-4 to TRBJ1-1; the D is unclear. CDR1 is SGHNT and CDR2 is YYREEE in the germline V gene (reference sequence). The CDR3 extends over 12 amino acids. The CDR3: CATREGNTEAFF. The CDR3 bases are TGTGCGACGAGGGAGGGAAACACTGAAGCTTTCTTT.

The chain employs TRBV10-3 and TRBJ2-3; a weak D match, TRBD1 (5 bases). CDR1 and CDR2 (germline): ENHRY, SYGVKD. V was trimmed by 8 bases and J by 2 bases, leaving 11 bases between them. The CDR3 length is 13 residues. CDR3 in amino acids: CAIGAGPTDTQYF. CDR3 coding DNA: TGTGCCATCGGGGCAGGACCCACAGATACGCAGTATTTT.

This rearrangement joins TRBV6-1 to TRBJ1-2; TRBD1 matches at 9 bases. J gave up 4 bases and V 0 bases, and 3 bases lay outside the gene matches. The CDR3 totals 15 residues. The germline gives CDR1 MNHNS, CDR2 SASEGT. In DNA, the CDR3 is TGTGCCAGCAGTGAAGCCCCGGGACAGGGCTATGGCTACACCTTC. Amino acids: CASSEAPGQGYGYTF.

The chain recombines TRBV12-3 or TRBV12-4 with TRBJ2-7; D may be TRBD1 (5 bases). V was clipped by 3 bases and J by 4 bases, with 7 bases between them. The CDR3 sequence is 12 residues long. Here the CDR3 DNA reads TGTGCCAGCAGTTTGACAGTTTACGAGCAGTACTTC. Translation: CASSLTVYEQYF.

This clone was seen only a few times. This chain uses TRBV6-2 or TRBV6-3 with TRBJ2-5; no firm D call. Germline CDR1 MNHEY, CDR2 SVGEGT. Deletions cut 2 bases from V and 5 bases from J, with 18 bases between. This CDR3 contains 16 residues. The CDR3 nucleotides are TGTGCCAGCAGTTACGAGCGAGACCCCGTCCCGGAGACCCAGTACTTC. Protein product: CASSYERDPVPETQYF.

The chain recombines TRBV19 with TRBJ2-1, with D possibly being TRBD1 (5 bases). Germline CDR1 LNHDA, CDR2 SQIVND (reference sequence). There are 15 residues in the CDR3. Trimming removed 5 bases from V and 0 bases from J, with 11 bases in between. The CDR3 is CASSQDKSSYNEQFF. The CDR3 DNA is TGTGCCAGTAGTCAGGACAAGAGCTCCTACAATGAGCAGTTCTTC.

The rearrangement joins TRBV5-6 to TRBJ1-1; D is undetermined. CDR1 and CDR2 from the germline V gene are SGHDT and YYEEEE. The CDR3 has 12 amino acids. V lost 7 bases and J 1 base, leaving 8 bases between the germline ends. The CDR3 DNA reads TGTGCCAGCGAACTTGGGAACACTGAAGCTTTCTTT. Translated: CASELGNTEAFF.

This sequence joins TRBV29-1 and TRBJ2-5, with TRBD2 matching 10 bases. The CDR3 covers 14 residues. V lost 4 bases, J lost 4 bases, and 6 bases stayed unmatched. CDR1 and CDR2 from the germline V gene are SQVTM and ANQGSEA. The CDR3 DNA reads TGCAGCGTTGCCATAGCGGGGGGCTTAGAGACCCAGTACTTC. This sequence encodes CSVAIAGGLETQYF.

The chain combines TRBV20-1 with TRBJ1-2; 7 bases agree with TRBD1. From germline, CDR1 is DFQATT and CDR2 SNEGSKA (reference sequence). The CDR3 loop spans 13 amino acids. J was trimmed by 5 bases and V by 3 bases; bases with no gene match: 6. CDR3 residues: CSASNAGGYGYTF. DNA of the CDR3: TGCAGTGCTAGTAACGCAGGGGGTTATGGCTACACCTTC.

J is TRBJ1-4 and V is TRBV29-1; D possibly corresponds to TRBD1 (6 bases). The germline V gene encodes CDR1 SQVTM and CDR2 ANQGSEA. The length of the CDR3 is 12 residues. V was pared by 7 bases and J by 4 bases, with 10 bases between. CDR3 in amino acids: CSAGQINEKLFF. CDR3 in DNA: TGCAGCGCCGGACAGATTAATGAAAAACTGTTTTTT.

This chain connects TRBV5-4 to TRBJ1-6; D might be TRBD1 (5 bases). CDR1 SGHNT and CDR2 YYREEE come from the germline V gene (reference sequence). The CDR3 is 14 amino acids. Trimming cost V 4 bases and J 9 bases, with 14 bases left between them. The CDR3 DNA sequence: TGTGCCAGCAGCAGCAGGGATCCTGGTTCACCCCTCCACTTT. This encodes CASSSRDPGSPLHF.

The chain recombines TRBV7-8 with TRBJ1-5; D may be TRBD1 (6 bases). Germline V gene sequence: CDR1 SGHVS, CDR2 FQNEAQ. The CDR3 contains 13 residues. The ends were cut back, 1 base at V and 9 bases at J, with 10 bases in the middle. In DNA, the CDR3 is TGTGCCAGCAGCTTAGTGTGGGGGCGGCCCCAGCATTTT. It codes for CASSLVWGRPQHF.

Only one count was recorded for this clone. The chain uses TRBV4-3 and TRBJ1-2; weak D call: TRBD1 (5 bases). CDR1 is LGHNA and CDR2 is YSLEER in the germline V gene. The CDR3 consists of 15 residues. Trimming left V 0 bases short and J 4 bases short, with 12 bases between. CDR3 protein: CASSQDRGGSYGYTF. DNA for the CDR3: TGCGCCAGCAGCCAAGATCGGGGGGGTTCCTATGGCTACACCTTC.

Notes on this clone: Other DNA sequences in this specimen translate into the identical CDR3. The chain uses TRBV7-2 and TRBJ2-7, with 9 bases aligning to TRBD2. The V segment lost 3 bases and the J segment 4 bases; nucleotides outside the gene matches: 4. This CDR3 has 14 amino acids. Germline CDR1 is SGHTA and CDR2 is FQGNSA. The CDR3 sequence: CASSFSGGPYEQYF. CDR3 in DNA: TGTGCCAGCAGCTTCAGCGGGGGGCCTTACGAGCAGTACTTC.

J is TRBJ2-1 and V is TRBV5-1, with D tentatively TRBD1 (5 bases). The germline V gene has CDR1 SGHRS and CDR2 YFSETQ. Trimming stripped 0 bases from V and 5 bases from J, with 9 bases between. This CDR3 has 14 amino acids. The CDR3 DNA reads as TGCGCCAGCAGCTTGGTGGGGCACGACAATGAGCAGTTCTTC. Protein product: CASSLVGHDNEQFF.

This chain uses TRBV7-2 with TRBJ2-7; TRBD2 matches 12 bases. From germline, CDR1 is SGHTA and CDR2 FQGNSA. The CDR3 extends over 15 amino acids. Losses at the gene ends were 5 bases for V and 3 bases for J; bases not matched to a gene: 5. The CDR3 reads CASSLPTSGGYEQYF. CDR3 in DNA: TGTGCCAGCAGCCTCCCGACTAGCGGGGGCTACGAGCAGTACTTC.

V and J are TRBV10-2 and TRBJ2-3, with D possibly matching TRBD1 (6 bases). CDR3 length: 13 residues. The ends were cut back, 8 bases at V and 5 bases at J, with 14 bases in the middle. CDR1 and CDR2 (germline): WSHSY, SAAADI. The CDR3 bases are TGCGCCAGCGCCCAGGGGATGGAAGATACGCAGTATTTT. Its protein is CASAQGMEDTQYF.

This chain joins TRBV4-1 and TRBJ2-7, with D possibly TRBD2 on 5 matching bases. V gave up 0 bases and J gave up 3 bases, with 9 bases separating them. This CDR3 is 14 amino acids long. In germline, CDR1 is MGHRA, CDR2 YSYEKL. The CDR3: CASSQEYDYYEQYF. CDR3 bases: TGCGCCAGCAGCCAAGAATACGACTACTACGAGCAGTACTTC.

The V gene is TRBV2, the J gene TRBJ2-5; TRBD1 matches 11 bases. This CDR3 is 13 amino acids long. Trimming removed 7 bases from V and 4 bases from J; junction bases left unmatched: 2. The germline V gene has CDR1 SNHLY and CDR2 FYNNEI. In DNA, the CDR3 is TGTGCCAGCACCGGGACAGGGGGAGAGACCCAGTACTTC. Encoded protein: CASTGTGGETQYF.

The chain is built from TRBV6-2 or TRBV6-3 and TRBJ2-3, with a weak D call TRBD1 (6 bases). Trimming took off 4 bases at V and 2 bases at J, with 10 bases between the two ends. Per germline, CDR1 MNHEY and CDR2 SVGEGT. The length of the CDR3 is 14 residues. CDR3 loop: CASSLGGTTDTQYF. For the CDR3, the DNA is TGTGCCAGCAGTTTAGGGGGAACCACAGATACGCAGTATTTT.